A selection of T cell receptor beta chains follows, all from one sample in a study of blood T cell repertoires in COVID-19. Clones were sequenced by immunoSEQ multiplex PCR, and TCRdb holds only the in-frame ones, with some missing. The data show approximately 59,000 clones, with roughly 81% seen just once and roughly 14% held by the top ten. The sequenced sample consisted of peripheral blood. The receptor set was obtained from an older man with acute or convalescent COVID-19. The CDR3 runs from the conserved cysteine through the conserved F or W. Each record gives: clone size, D gene, J gene, V gene, CDR3 DNA, CDR3 protein. A D gene is named only where the DNA matches it firmly. Clone size is shown for a subset of rows, as once, few, many or a class of expanded clone.

abundance: NA; d_gene: TRBD2; j_gene: TRBJ2-7; v_gene: TRBV7-3; CDR3nt: TGTGCCAGCAGCTCAAACCAGCGGGGGTCCTACGAGCAGTACTTC; CDR3aa: CASSSNQRGSYEQYF
abundance: NA; d_gene: NA; j_gene: TRBJ2-7; v_gene: TRBV19; CDR3nt: TGTGCCAGTAGCCTAGGTAAGTACTTC; CDR3aa: CASSLGKYF
abundance: once; d_gene: TRBD1; j_gene: TRBJ1-1; v_gene: TRBV9; CDR3nt: TGTGCCAGCAGCGTGTGGGACAGACCTGGGGAGAACACTGAAGCTTTCTTT; CDR3aa: CASSVWDRPGENTEAFF
abundance: NA; d_gene: NA; j_gene: TRBJ2-1; v_gene: TRBV18; CDR3nt: TGTGCCAGCTCACCGGGACAAATAATTTACAATGAGCAGTTCTTC; CDR3aa: CASSPGQIIYNEQFF
abundance: NA; d_gene: TRBD1; j_gene: TRBJ2-7; v_gene: TRBV28; CDR3nt: TGTGCCAGCAGCCCTTCGGACAGGGTCGCCAACGAGCAGTACTTC; CDR3aa: CASSPSDRVANEQYF
abundance: NA; d_gene: TRBD2; j_gene: TRBJ2-1; v_gene: TRBV11-3; CDR3nt: TGTGCCAGCAGCTCGGGGGGACTAGCGGTCGAGCAGTTCTTC; CDR3aa: CASSSGGLAVEQFF
abundance: few; d_gene: NA; j_gene: TRBJ1-1; v_gene: TRBV7-9; CDR3nt: TGTGCCAGCAGCCCAAAGACAGTGAAAGCTTTCTTT; CDR3aa: CASSPKTVKAFF
abundance: NA; d_gene: NA; j_gene: TRBJ1-2; v_gene: TRBV11-2; CDR3nt: TGTGCCAGCAGCCGCGCTCAGGGCCTCCGGGGGTATGGCTACACCTTC; CDR3aa: CASSRAQGLRGYGYTF
abundance: NA; d_gene: NA; j_gene: TRBJ2-1; v_gene: TRBV7-8; CDR3nt: TGTGCCAGCAGCTTAGCTGAGTCCGCCAACTACGTCTTC; CDR3aa: CASSLAESANYVF
abundance: NA; d_gene: NA; j_gene: TRBJ2-3; v_gene: TRBV5-1; CDR3nt: TGCGCCAGCAGCTTGGTCCTTAGCACAGATACGCAGTATTTT; CDR3aa: CASSLVLSTDTQYF
abundance: NA; d_gene: NA; j_gene: TRBJ2-7; v_gene: TRBV7-2; CDR3nt: TGTGCCAGCAGCTTAGTAGGTGGGGCGACCTACGAGCAGTACTTC; CDR3aa: CASSLVGGATYEQYF
abundance: NA; d_gene: NA; j_gene: TRBJ1-2; v_gene: TRBV28; CDR3nt: TGTGCCAGCACCGCCGGGGGGCGGTATGGCTACACCTTC; CDR3aa: CASTAGGRYGYTF
abundance: NA; d_gene: TRBD1; j_gene: TRBJ1-3; v_gene: TRBV5-5; CDR3nt: TGTGCCAGCAGCTTGGCCGTGGACAGGGGCTCTGGAAACACCATATATTTT; CDR3aa: CASSLAVDRGSGNTIYF
abundance: NA; d_gene: NA; j_gene: TRBJ2-1; v_gene: TRBV5-1; CDR3nt: TGCGCCAGCAGCTTGGCGACTAGTTTCGATGAGCAGTTCTTC; CDR3aa: CASSLATSFDEQFF
abundance: few; d_gene: TRBD1; j_gene: TRBJ2-3; v_gene: TRBV5-6; CDR3nt: TGTGCCAGCAGCAGGGACAGGGGTAGGGATACGCAGTATTTT; CDR3aa: CASSRDRGRDTQYF
abundance: NA; d_gene: TRBD1; j_gene: TRBJ2-7; v_gene: TRBV6-6; CDR3nt: TGTGCCAGCGGGAGACAGGGGGCCTCCTACGAGCAGTACTTC; CDR3aa: CASGRQGASYEQYF
abundance: NA; d_gene: NA; j_gene: TRBJ2-1; v_gene: TRBV19; CDR3nt: TGTGCCAGTAGTATAAAGTCGCAGGGCCCATACAATGAGCAGTTCTTC; CDR3aa: CASSIKSQGPYNEQFF
abundance: NA; d_gene: NA; j_gene: TRBJ2-5; v_gene: TRBV18; CDR3nt: TGTGCCAGCCAGGGACTGCTCCAAGAGACCCAGTACTTC; CDR3aa: CASQGLLQETQYF
abundance: NA; d_gene: NA; j_gene: TRBJ2-2; v_gene: TRBV7-8; CDR3nt: TGTGCCAGCAGCTTAGCGCACAGCACCGGGGAGCTGTTTTTT; CDR3aa: CASSLAHSTGELFF
abundance: few; d_gene: TRBD2; j_gene: TRBJ2-5; v_gene: TRBV11-3; CDR3nt: TGTGCCAGCAGCTTTGGGACTAGCGCCCAAGAGACCCAGTACTTC; CDR3aa: CASSFGTSAQETQYF
abundance: few; d_gene: NA; j_gene: TRBJ2-2; v_gene: TRBV7-3; CDR3nt: TGTGCCAGCAGCCCAAACTCCGGGGAGCTGTTTTTT; CDR3aa: CASSPNSGELFF
abundance: NA; d_gene: NA; j_gene: TRBJ2-3; v_gene: TRBV18; CDR3nt: TGTGCCAGCTCACCAGGGGGCGGGGATACGCAGTATTTT; CDR3aa: CASSPGGGDTQYF
abundance: NA; d_gene: TRBD2; j_gene: TRBJ2-1; v_gene: TRBV5-1; CDR3nt: TGCGCCAGCAGCCTAACAACTAGCGGGGGGAACAATGAGCAGTTCTTC; CDR3aa: CASSLTTSGGNNEQFF
abundance: many; d_gene: TRBD2; j_gene: TRBJ2-1; v_gene: TRBV4-1; CDR3nt: TGCGCCAGCAGCCAGGCCCTGGGACTAGCGGGTGATTGGGGTGAGCAGTTCTTC; CDR3aa: CASSQALGLAGDWGEQFF
abundance: NA; d_gene: TRBD2; j_gene: TRBJ2-3; v_gene: TRBV5-1; CDR3nt: TGCGCCAGCAGCCCGGGCGGGGGGAGAGATACGCAGTATTTT; CDR3aa: CASSPGGGRDTQYF
abundance: many; d_gene: NA; j_gene: TRBJ1-2; v_gene: TRBV9; CDR3nt: TGTGCCAGCAGCGTAGGGAGTGGGAGGGGGGCCTGGAGGTATGGCTACACCTTC; CDR3aa: CASSVGSGRGAWRYGYTF
abundance: NA; d_gene: NA; j_gene: TRBJ1-2; v_gene: TRBV4-2; CDR3nt: TGTGCCAGCAGCCAAAAACAGGTTAACTATGGCTACACCTTC; CDR3aa: CASSQKQVNYGYTF
abundance: NA; d_gene: TRBD1; j_gene: TRBJ2-3; v_gene: TRBV27; CDR3nt: TGTGCCAGCAGCCTCTCCAGGGGGCCCACAGATACGCAGTATTTT; CDR3aa: CASSLSRGPTDTQYF
abundance: NA; d_gene: TRBD1; j_gene: TRBJ1-4; v_gene: TRBV28; CDR3nt: TGTGCCAGCAGTTTAGTGGGGGGACAGGGAGCTGAAAAACTGTTTTTT; CDR3aa: CASSLVGGQGAEKLFF
abundance: NA; d_gene: TRBD2; j_gene: TRBJ2-3; v_gene: TRBV28; CDR3nt: TGTGCCAGCAGTTCCCGGCTAGCGGGTTTCACAGATACGCAGTATTTT; CDR3aa: CASSSRLAGFTDTQYF
abundance: once; d_gene: TRBD1; j_gene: TRBJ1-4; v_gene: TRBV18; CDR3nt: TGTGCCAGCTCACCCGGACAGGGGGGAGTTGAAAAACTGTTTTTT; CDR3aa: CASSPGQGGVEKLFF
abundance: NA; d_gene: TRBD1; j_gene: TRBJ1-1; v_gene: TRBV12-3/TRBV12-4; CDR3nt: TGTGCCAGTCGTTCGACAGGGAATACTGAAGCTTTCTTT; CDR3aa: CASRSTGNTEAFF
abundance: few; d_gene: NA; j_gene: TRBJ2-4; v_gene: TRBV28; CDR3nt: TGTGCCAGCAGCCAGGGGATGGCCAAAAACATTCAGTACTTC; CDR3aa: CASSQGMAKNIQYF
abundance: NA; d_gene: TRBD1; j_gene: TRBJ2-7; v_gene: TRBV2; CDR3nt: TGTGCCAGCACCCAGACAGGGGCGGGGACCTACGAGCAGTACTTC; CDR3aa: CASTQTGAGTYEQYF
abundance: NA; d_gene: NA; j_gene: TRBJ1-2; v_gene: TRBV7-2; CDR3nt: TGTGCCAGCAGCATAGGGACGGGGAACTATGGCTACACCTTC; CDR3aa: CASSIGTGNYGYTF
abundance: NA; d_gene: NA; j_gene: TRBJ1-6; v_gene: TRBV6-5; CDR3nt: TGTGCCAGCAGTCCCACCTATAATTCACCCCTCCACTTT; CDR3aa: CASSPTYNSPLHF
abundance: NA; d_gene: NA; j_gene: TRBJ1-1; v_gene: TRBV25-1; CDR3nt: TGTGCCAGCAGTCCTGTAAGCCGGGACACCTTAATTGAAGCTTTCTTT; CDR3aa: CASSPVSRDTLIEAFF
abundance: NA; d_gene: NA; j_gene: TRBJ2-1; v_gene: TRBV29-1; CDR3nt: TGCAGCGCGTCGATAGGGACATCCCATTTGAATGAGCAGTTCTTC; CDR3aa: CSASIGTSHLNEQFF
abundance: few; d_gene: TRBD1; j_gene: TRBJ2-3; v_gene: TRBV19; CDR3nt: TGTGCCAGTAGGGGACAGATCACAGATACGCAGTATTTT; CDR3aa: CASRGQITDTQYF
abundance: NA; d_gene: NA; j_gene: TRBJ2-1; v_gene: TRBV9; CDR3nt: TGTGCCAGCAGCCCCCTCAGTGATGGTGAGCAGTTCTTC; CDR3aa: CASSPLSDGEQFF
abundance: NA; d_gene: TRBD2; j_gene: TRBJ2-1; v_gene: TRBV9; CDR3nt: TGTGCCAGCAGTGGCGGGAGGGCCTACAATGAGCAGTTCTTC; CDR3aa: CASSGGRAYNEQFF
abundance: NA; d_gene: NA; j_gene: TRBJ1-5; v_gene: TRBV27; CDR3nt: TGTGCCAGCAGTTTGAGGAGGGGCAATCAGCCCCAGCATTTT; CDR3aa: CASSLRRGNQPQHF
abundance: few; d_gene: NA; j_gene: TRBJ1-2; v_gene: TRBV5-6; CDR3nt: TGTGCCAGCAGCCCTCAACAGGGACAATTCTATGGCTACACCTTC; CDR3aa: CASSPQQGQFYGYTF
abundance: NA; d_gene: TRBD2; j_gene: TRBJ2-3; v_gene: TRBV4-1; CDR3nt: TGCGCCAGCAGCCCGCGGGGGGGAGGCACAGATACGCAGTATTTT; CDR3aa: CASSPRGGGTDTQYF
abundance: NA; d_gene: TRBD2; j_gene: TRBJ2-3; v_gene: TRBV20-1; CDR3nt: TGCAGTGCTAGTAGCGGGGGGGCAGATACGCAGTATTTT; CDR3aa: CSASSGGADTQYF
abundance: NA; d_gene: TRBD2; j_gene: TRBJ2-7; v_gene: TRBV19; CDR3nt: TGTGCCAGTAGTATCGGGACTAGCTCCTACGAGCAGTACTTC; CDR3aa: CASSIGTSSYEQYF
abundance: NA; d_gene: TRBD2; j_gene: TRBJ2-3; v_gene: TRBV11-2; CDR3nt: TGTGCCAGCAAGGGACTAGCGGGGGGGCCAGATACGCAGTATTTT; CDR3aa: CASKGLAGGPDTQYF
abundance: few; d_gene: NA; j_gene: TRBJ1-6; v_gene: TRBV11-1; CDR3nt: TGTGCCAGCAGCTCGACACGGAATTCACCCCTCCACTTT; CDR3aa: CASSSTRNSPLHF
abundance: NA; d_gene: NA; j_gene: TRBJ2-7; v_gene: TRBV28; CDR3nt: TGTGCCAGCAGTATCCCGGGGGTACACGAGCAGTACTTC; CDR3aa: CASSIPGVHEQYF
abundance: NA; d_gene: TRBD2; j_gene: TRBJ2-1; v_gene: TRBV7-2; CDR3nt: TGTGCCAGCACCCCGGTAGCGGGGGGGAGCAATGAGCAGTTCTTC; CDR3aa: CASTPVAGGSNEQFF
abundance: NA; d_gene: TRBD1; j_gene: TRBJ2-7; v_gene: TRBV6-2/TRBV6-3; CDR3nt: TGTGCCAGCAGCCCATTTGGACAGGGCTTCGAGCAGTACTTC; CDR3aa: CASSPFGQGFEQYF
abundance: NA; d_gene: NA; j_gene: TRBJ1-1; v_gene: TRBV19; CDR3nt: TGTGCCAGTAGAACTACAGGGTCGGGGAACACTGAAGCTTTCTTT; CDR3aa: CASRTTGSGNTEAFF
abundance: few; d_gene: NA; j_gene: TRBJ2-5; v_gene: TRBV7-2; CDR3nt: TGTGCCAGCAGCCGGAGGTTCGGGGAAGAGACCCAGTACTTC; CDR3aa: CASSRRFGEETQYF
abundance: NA; d_gene: TRBD2; j_gene: TRBJ2-3; v_gene: TRBV6-6; CDR3nt: TGTGCCAGCAGTCCCTGGACTAGCGGGGGAAGGGATACGCAGTATTTT; CDR3aa: CASSPWTSGGRDTQYF